The 5 T cell receptor beta chains in this list originate from one sample, sequenced in a study of human T cells and chemical hapten exposure. The time point denotes: patch test 1, 2 weeks after DPC sensitization. Treatment here: therapeutic diphenylcyclopropenone sensitization with weekly scalp DPC. One entry per CDR3 protein results from TCRdb running MiXCR on the RACE reads. The sample includes about 120,000 distinct CDR3 sequences, roughly an eighth of them seen just once. The sequenced sample was whole blood, obtained in connection with sensitization to the hapten diphenylcyclopropenone (DPC). The origin of the receptors is a woman aged 50 to 60 with alopecia areata. Some clones in this sample may be carry-over from other donors' samples.

This clonotype was detected ten times or more. The rearrangement uses TRBV2 and TRBJ2-1, with 7 positions matching TRBD1. From germline, CDR1 is SNHLY and CDR2 FYNNEI. V was pared by 9 bases and J by 4 bases, with 12 bases of the junction left unmatched. CDR3 size: 15 residues. CDR3 DNA: TGTGCCAGTGCGACAGGGAGTAGGACGTACAATGAGCAGTTCTTC. Translation gives CASATGSRTYNEQFF.

This clonotype showed up just a few times. The rearrangement links TRBV5-1 to TRBJ1-6; D remains ambiguous. Trimming left V 7 bases short and J 8 bases short, with 13 bases between. The length of the CDR3 is 13 residues. Germline V gene sequence: CDR1 SGHRS, CDR2 YFSETQ. As DNA, the CDR3 is TGCGCCAGCCGCCCTCAAGAGGATTCACCCCTCCACTTT. This translates into CASRPQEDSPLHF.

This clonotype occurred many times. The gene calls are TRBV7-9 and TRBJ1-6; no clear D. With 5 bases removed from V and 7 bases from J, the gap between germline ends came to 15 bases. The germline gives CDR1 SEHNR, CDR2 FQNEAQ (reference sequence). There are 15 residues in the CDR3. The CDR3 region is CASSALASGNSPLHF. The DNA for the CDR3 is TGTGCCAGCAGCGCTCTTGCCTCTGGGAATTCACCCCTCCACTTT.

This clonotype came up a few times. V gene TRBV29-1 combines with J gene TRBJ1-1; no firm D call. The CDR3 sequence is 12 residues long. From germline, CDR1 is SQVTM and CDR2 ANQGSEA. V shed 5 bases and J shed 0 bases, with 7 bases lying between them. DNA of the CDR3: TGCAGCGTTTTTCAGGTGAACACTGAAGCTTTCTTT. This codes for CSVFQVNTEAFF.

The chain recombines TRBV6-5 with TRBJ2-7; D might be TRBD1 or TRBD2, each matching 5 bases. CDR3 size: 15 residues. V dropped 6 bases and J dropped 2 bases, with 17 bases sitting between them. Germline V gene lookup returns CDR1 MNHEY and CDR2 SVGAGI. CDR3 sequence: CASSDPRRGPYEQYF. In nucleotides, the CDR3 is TGTGCCAGCAGCGACCCTCGTCGGGGCCCCTACGAGCAGTACTTC.